A single TCR beta chain is shown here with its context. Its antigen is not identified. Data came from immunoSEQ multiplex PCR; TCRdb stores just in-frame clones and leaves some out. The repertoire consists of about 90,000 clones, with approximately 89% occurring once and the leading ten covering around 0.2%. The sample comes from a study of OX40 agonist ivuxolimab in advanced cancers. Whole-study context: Past anti-PD-1, anti-PD-L1 or anti-CTLA-4 therapy was accepted, and roughly 42% had received some. Whole-study findings and limits: In the 0.1-3.0 mg/kg groups, partial responders showed among the lowest expansion.

This CDR3 comprises 12 residues. Germline CDR1 reads MNHNS; CDR2 reads SASEGT. V lost 2 bases and J lost 10, with 8 bases in between. The clonotype comes from an adult with an advanced solid tumor such as melanoma, head and neck, liver or kidney cancer. Material: CD4+ or CD8+ T cells sorted from blood, obtained in a trial of the OX40 agonist ivuxolimab. The V and J genes are TRBV6-1 and TRBJ1-4; D not certain. The chain's CDR3 is CASSENPRKLFF. In nucleotides, the CDR3 is TGTGCCAGCAGTGAAAACCCGCGAAAACTGTTTTTT.